This passage covers 22 T cell receptor beta chains from one sample sequenced in a study of technical replicates of blood from a few donors. The table came from immunoSEQ multiplex PCR; TCRdb's copy has only in-frame clones and leaves some out. The data show under 65,000 clones, with 75% to 90% seen just once and approximately 5% held by the top ten. Sequenced sample: PBMCs. These receptors were taken from a human donor in good health. Some clones in this sample may be carry-over from other donors' samples.

This chain connects TRBV6-1 to TRBJ2-1, with 10 bases that match TRBD2. The CDR3 totals 14 residues. Looked up from germline, CDR1 is MNHNS and CDR2 is SASEGT. After removal of 8 bases from V and 7 bases from J, the junction contained 8 bases not matched to a gene. CDR3 in amino acids: CASERAGGQNEQFF. DNA of the CDR3: TGTGCCAGCGAACGAGCGGGGGGGCAAAATGAGCAGTTCTTC.

The CDR3 spells CASSVENGGGNQPQHF. Written as DNA, the CDR3 is TGTGCCAGCAGCGTAGAGAACGGCGGAGGGAATCAGCCCCAGCATTTT. V gene TRBV9 combines with J gene TRBJ1-5; D uncertain. Per germline, CDR1 SGDLS and CDR2 YYNGEE. Trimming pared 0 bases from V and 4 bases from J, leaving 14 bases between. The CDR3 spans 16 residues. Variable domain in full (rest from reference TRBV9 and TRBJ1-5): DSGVTQTPKHLITATGQRVTLRCSPRSGDLSVYWYQQSLDQGLQFLIQYYNGEERAKGNILERFSAQQFPDLHSELNLSSLELGDSALYFCASSVENGGGNQPQHFGDGTRLSIL.

The chain has TRBV7-6 and TRBJ1-3, with TRBD1 matching over 7 bases. Trimming cost V 3 bases and J 1 base; bases outside gene matches: 6. The CDR3 runs to 16 residues. Germline values: CDR1 SGHVS, CDR2 FNYEAQ. DNA of the CDR3: TGTGCCAGCAGCTTCCAACAGGGGCGGTCTGGAAACACCATATATTTT. Translated: CASSFQQGRSGNTIYF.

The V gene is TRBV7-3, the J gene TRBJ2-2; 15 nucleotides match TRBD2. Trimming took 5 bases from V and 6 from J; bases not matched to a gene: 10. Per the germline V gene, CDR1 is SGHTA and CDR2 is FQGTGA. This CDR3 has 18 residues. For the CDR3, the DNA is TGTGCCAGCAGCAGGACTAGCGGGGGGGCGTTCCGCCCCGGGGAGCTGTTTTTT. Encoded protein: CASSRTSGGAFRPGELFF.

This clone was recorded only once. The J gene is TRBJ2-7, the V gene TRBV7-2; D uncertain. Trimming pared 5 bases from V and 7 bases from J, leaving 15 bases between. From germline, CDR1 is SGHTA and CDR2 FQGNSA. The CDR3 sequence is 13 residues long. The CDR3 region is CASSELPDGEQYF. CDR3 coding DNA: TGTGCCAGCAGCGAACTGCCCGACGGGGAGCAGTACTTC.

J is TRBJ2-7 and V is TRBV7-3; TRBD2 aligns across 9 bases. The V gene's germline CDR1 is SGHTA and CDR2 FQGTGA. V lost 1 base to trimming and J lost 2 bases; unmatched junction nucleotides: 3. CDR3 size: 15 residues. For the CDR3, the DNA is TGTGCCAGCAGCTTAATGGCGGGAGGGCCCTACGAGCAGTACTTC. Protein sequence: CASSLMAGGPYEQYF.

The rearrangement links TRBV5-5 to TRBJ2-7; 7 nucleotides line up with TRBD1. The CDR3 is 14 amino acids. V shed 4 bases, J shed 0 bases, and the junction held 4 bases outside the gene matches. Germline lookup yields CDR1 SGHKS and CDR2 YYEKEE (reference sequence). The CDR3 spells CASSAGTASYEQYF. The CDR3 DNA reads as TGTGCCAGCAGCGCAGGGACAGCCTCCTACGAGCAGTACTTC.

The rearrangement uses TRBV5-6 and TRBJ2-7; D is undetermined. CDR3 size: 13 residues. Germline loops: CDR1 SGHDT, CDR2 YYEEEE. Between the trimmed V and J ends, which lost 0 bases and 4 bases, there was a span of 8 bases. The CDR3 DNA reads TGTGCCAGCAGCTTGGAACAAGATTACGAGCAGTACTTC. The encoded protein is CASSLEQDYEQYF.

The chain carries TRBV5-6 and TRBJ1-5; D is perhaps TRBD1 (6 bases). This CDR3 spans 15 amino acids. The ends were cut back, 1 base at V and 6 bases at J, with 14 bases in the middle. Germline V CDR1 and CDR2: SGHDT, YYEEEE. CDR3 region: CASSLSGGAGQPQHF. The CDR3 nucleotides read TGTGCCAGCAGCTTGTCGGGGGGCGCGGGTCAGCCCCAGCATTTT.

The gene calls are TRBV9 and TRBJ2-3; 12 bases align to TRBD2. After removal of 3 bases from V and 1 base from J, the junction contained 3 bases not matched to a gene. Germline CDR1 SGDLS, CDR2 YYNGEE. The length of the CDR3 is 16 residues. The CDR3, as DNA: TGTGCCAGCAGCGGAAGGACTAGCGGGGGCACAGATACGCAGTATTTT. Its translation: CASSGRTSGGTDTQYF.

This clone was detected a few times. V usage is TRBV6-4 and J usage is TRBJ2-1, with 13 bases aligning to TRBD2. The CDR3 loop spans 15 amino acids. With V trimmed by 5 bases and J by 7 bases, 5 bases remained unmatched. From germline, CDR1 is MRHNA and CDR2 SNTAGT. As DNA, the CDR3 is TGTGCCAGCAGTACTAGCGGGGGGGCCCAAAATGAGCAGTTCTTC. This gives the protein CASSTSGGAQNEQFF.

The J gene is TRBJ1-1, the V gene TRBV27, with 7 bases that match TRBD1. J lost 4 bases, V lost 2 bases, and 1 base had no gene match. This CDR3 contains 13 residues. The germline gives CDR1 MNHEY, CDR2 SMNVEV (reference sequence). The CDR3 nucleotides are TGTGCCAGCAGTTTAGGGACAGCCACTGAAGCTTTCTTT. Protein sequence: CASSLGTATEAFF.

V is TRBV6-5 and J is TRBJ2-7; TRBD2 matches 8 bases. The V segment lost 0 bases and the J segment 2 bases; nucleotides outside the gene matches: 3. The CDR3 has 15 amino acids. Germline V CDR1 and CDR2: MNHEY, SVGAGI. In nucleotides, the CDR3 is TGTGCCAGCAGTTACTCGTGGCGGGGGGCCTACGAGCAGTACTTC. It is translated as CASSYSWRGAYEQYF.

V is TRBV10-3 and J is TRBJ1-2; 9 bases map to TRBD1. CDR3 length equals 15 residues. CDR1 is ENHRY, CDR2 SYGVKD, per germline. Trimming took 5 bases from V and 0 from J; bases not matched to a gene: 4. The CDR3 DNA follows: TGTGCCATCAGTCCGGGACAGGGAACTAACTATGGCTACACCTTC. Translation gives CAISPGQGTNYGYTF.

This clone was seen more than once but under ten times. The chain employs TRBV5-1 and TRBJ1-1, with a weak D call TRBD1 (5 bases). CDR1 is SGHRS and CDR2 is YFSETQ in the germline V gene. The CDR3 is 13 residues long. V lost 4 bases, J lost 6 bases, and 13 bases lay in between. This CDR3 is CASSPDTLSEAFF. The CDR3 DNA follows: TGCGCCAGCAGCCCGGACACGCTCTCTGAAGCTTTCTTT.

The chain is built from TRBV9 and TRBJ1-3; D gene unclear. The germline V gene encodes CDR1 SGDLS and CDR2 YYNGEE. V lost 3 bases and J lost 0, with 10 bases in between. The CDR3 loop spans 15 amino acids. CDR3 residues: CASSAGPGSGNTIYF. CDR3 sequence (DNA): TGTGCCAGCAGCGCAGGCCCCGGCTCTGGAAACACCATATATTTT.

The V gene is TRBV23-1, the J gene TRBJ2-3, with D perhaps TRBD2 (6 bases). TRBV23-1 is an ORF for which the function is uncertain. This CDR3 region has 17 residues. V was clipped by 6 bases and J by 2 bases, with 21 bases between them. The CDR3 DNA sequence: TGCGCCAGCAGGCGCTGGATTGGAGGGTCAAACACAGATACGCAGTATTTT. Amino acid sequence: CASRRWIGGSNTDTQYF.

The chain joins TRBV7-9 to TRBJ1-3; D is unresolved. There are 16 residues in the CDR3. Trimming shortened V by 1 base and J by 1 base, and 11 bases separated the two germline ends. Germline CDR1 reads SEHNR; CDR2 reads FQNEAQ (reference sequence). CDR3 in amino acids: CASSLGKQISGNTIYF. The CDR3 region has the DNA TGTGCCAGCAGCTTAGGAAAACAGATTTCTGGAAACACCATATATTTT.

The chain recombines TRBV6-5 with TRBJ2-5; 10 bases map to TRBD1. The trim removed 6 bases at V and 4 bases at J, leaving 8 bases unmatched. The CDR3 extends over 15 amino acids. Germline V gene lookup returns CDR1 MNHEY and CDR2 SVGAGI. This chain's CDR3 is CASRRQGALRETQYF. The CDR3 nucleotides are TGTGCCAGCAGGAGACAGGGGGCGCTCAGAGAGACCCAGTACTTC.

This chain connects TRBV12-5 to TRBJ2-7, with TRBD2 matching 8 bases. V lost 2 bases, J lost 0 bases, and 0 bases stayed unmatched. The CDR3 totals 14 residues. CDR1 is LGHNT, CDR2 FRNRAP, per germline. Here the CDR3 DNA reads TGTGCTAGTGGTTTGCGGGGGGGCTCCTACGAGCAGTACTTC. Translated: CASGLRGGSYEQYF.

The chain couples TRBV7-2 to TRBJ2-1; D unclear. The CDR3 is made up of 13 amino acids. The V gene lost 6 bases and the J gene lost 5 bases, with 11 bases spanning the gap. Germline V gene lookup returns CDR1 SGHTA and CDR2 FQGNSA. The chain's CDR3 is CASRYDSNNEQFF. The CDR3 DNA follows: TGTGCCAGCAGATATGACTCTAACAATGAGCAGTTCTTC.

The chain has TRBV10-3 and TRBJ2-2; TRBD1 matches 9 bases. V was pared by 5 bases and J by 0 bases, with 1 base of the junction left unmatched. This CDR3 has 15 residues. Per germline, CDR1 ENHRY and CDR2 SYGVKD. The CDR3 DNA sequence: TGTGCCATCAGTTGGACAGGGGCGAACACCGGGGAGCTGTTTTTT. This codes for CAISWTGANTGELFF.